The 5 T cell receptor beta chains below were found in one sample sequenced in a study of OX40 agonist ivuxolimab in advanced cancers. TCRdb's table, derived via immunoSEQ multiplex PCR, lists solely in-frame clones and lacks some. The sample carries around 62,000 clones, about 90% recorded once. The material sequenced was CD4+ or CD8+ T cells sorted from blood, taken in a trial of the OX40 agonist ivuxolimab. These receptors were collected from an adult with an advanced solid tumor such as melanoma, head and neck, liver or kidney cancer.

The chain couples TRBV12-2 to TRBJ1-1; the D segment call TRBD1 is taken from the table without a DNA check. TRBV12-2 is labeled a pseudogene. The length of the CDR3 is 23 residues. The CDR3 coding sequence is TGTGCAAGTCGTAACGCCCTTCTAGGGGCGGATGCTGGCGTCCGGGCTCTGAACACTGAAGCTTTCTTT. It specifies CASRNALLGADAGVRALNTEAFF.

The chain is built from TRBV7-9 and TRBJ2-6; D tentatively reads TRBD1 or TRBD2 (5 bases each). There are 18 residues in the CDR3. V lost 3 bases to trimming and J lost 0 bases, with 15 bases between them. The germline V gene encodes CDR1 SEHNR and CDR2 FQNEAQ (reference sequence). The CDR3 region is CASSLRGLRSSGANVLTF. CDR3 nucleotides: TGTGCCAGCAGCTTGAGGGGTCTTCGAAGCTCTGGGGCCAACGTCCTGACTTTC.

The rearrangement joins TRBV10-2 to TRBJ2-7; 8 bases line up with TRBD1. The CDR3 extends over 15 amino acids. The V and J ends lost 2 bases and 5 bases, in that order; junction bases with no gene match: 8. Per germline, CDR1 WSHSY and CDR2 SAAADI. Written as DNA, the CDR3 is TGCGCCAGCAGTGAGCCGCAGGGGGCGCTCAACGAGCAGTACTTC. Amino acids: CASSEPQGALNEQYF.

The CDR3 region is CASSLSPREVLYEQYF. The CDR3 region has the DNA TGTGCCAGCAGTTTATCCCCGAGGGAGGTACTATACGAGCAGTACTTC. The chain carries TRBV27 and TRBJ2-7; weak D call: TRBD2 (6 bases). Germline CDR1 is MNHEY and CDR2 is SMNVEV (reference sequence). The CDR3 consists of 16 residues. Trimming left V 0 bases short and J 4 bases short, with 16 bases between.

This sequence joins TRBV30 and TRBJ2-1; 7 bases agree with TRBD2. The CDR3 has 13 residues. Germline V gives CDR1 GTSNPN, CDR2 SVGIG (reference sequence). The V segment lost 3 bases and the J segment 4 bases; nucleotides outside the gene matches: 3. CDR3 sequence: CAWRGGRYNEQFF. DNA for the CDR3: TGTGCCTGGAGAGGCGGGAGATACAATGAGCAGTTCTTC.